The 19 T cell receptor beta chains given below trace back to one sample, sequenced in a study of somatic mutations in cytotoxic T cells in rheumatoid arthritis. TCRdb's copy holds only in-frame clones and misses some; the assay was immunoSEQ multiplex PCR. The profile covers 5,500 to 6,500 clones, with around four fifths appearing a single time and about half taken by the ten largest. Sequencing was performed on CD8+ T cells sorted from blood. These receptor sequences come from a woman in her forties or fifties with rheumatoid arthritis.

This clone was seen more than once but under ten times. The chain employs TRBV4-1 and TRBJ1-1; TRBD1 matches 7 bases. Germline V CDR1 and CDR2: MGHRA, YSYEKL. Losses at the gene ends were 4 bases for V and 3 bases for J; bases not matched to a gene: 11. The CDR3 contains 16 residues. CDR3 DNA sequence: TGCGCCAGCAGCCCGAGTTTTGAGGGGGCGGACACTGAAGCTTTCTTT. It yields the protein CASSPSFEGADTEAFF.

The gene calls are TRBV19 and TRBJ1-1, with D unclear. This CDR3 is built from 14 residues. Germline CDR1 reads LNHDA; CDR2 reads SQIVND (reference sequence). V was pared by 2 bases and J by 3 bases, with 10 bases between. CDR3 protein: CASSIFGGDTEAFF. The CDR3 nucleotides read TGTGCCAGTAGTATATTTGGTGGAGACACTGAAGCTTTCTTT.

The count of this clone is one. This chain connects TRBV4-1 to TRBJ2-7, with TRBD1 matching 7 bases. There are 13 residues in the CDR3. Germline-derived CDR1 and CDR2 are MGHRA and YSYEKL. J gave up 6 bases and V 1 base, and 3 bases lay outside the gene matches. CDR3 region: CASSQGDRTEQYF. The CDR3 DNA follows: TGCGCCAGCAGCCAAGGGGACAGAACCGAGCAGTACTTC.

The chain joins TRBV2 to TRBJ2-7; unclear D gene. Between the trimmed V and J ends, which lost 5 bases and 4 bases, there was a span of 3 bases. In germline, CDR1 is SNHLY, CDR2 FYNNEI. The CDR3 is 10 residues long. For the CDR3, the DNA is TGTGCCAGCAGTTTATACGAGCAGTACTTC. Translation gives CASSLYEQYF.

The chain is built from TRBV5-6 and TRBJ2-7; 9 bases fit TRBD1. The ends lost 4 bases at V and 0 bases at J; junction bases unmatched: 8. Germline CDR1 SGHDT, CDR2 YYEEEE. The CDR3 length is 16 residues. The CDR3: CASSLFGTGFSYEQYF. The CDR3 DNA sequence: TGTGCCAGCAGCCTATTCGGGACAGGGTTCTCCTACGAGCAGTACTTC.

This rearrangement joins TRBV19 to TRBJ1-1; D remains unclear. Germline V gene lookup returns CDR1 LNHDA and CDR2 SQIVND (reference sequence). V lost 6 bases to trimming and J lost 1 base, with 6 bases between them. This CDR3 spans 12 amino acids. The chain's CDR3 is CASRPGNTEAFF. DNA for the CDR3: TGTGCCAGTAGGCCAGGGAACACTGAAGCTTTCTTT.

CDR3 sequence reads: CASATPEAGELFF. CDR3 coding DNA: TGTGCCAGCGCCACGCCGGAGGCCGGGGAGCTGTTTTTT. This chain joins TRBV27 and TRBJ2-2; maybe TRBD2 (5 bases). The CDR3 spans 13 residues. V lost 8 bases to trimming and J lost 6 bases, with 13 bases between them. Germline CDR1 and CDR2: MNHEY and SMNVEV (reference sequence).

The chain couples TRBV9 to TRBJ2-1; D possibly corresponds to TRBD1 (6 bases). From germline, CDR1 is SGDLS and CDR2 YYNGEE. CDR3 length: 15 amino acids. With 3 bases removed from V and 5 bases from J, the gap between germline ends came to 15 bases. CDR3 residues: CASSADPQGNNEQFF. The DNA for the CDR3 is TGTGCCAGCAGCGCTGACCCACAGGGTAACAATGAGCAGTTCTTC.

V usage is TRBV9 and J usage is TRBJ2-2, with TRBD2 matching 7 bases. From germline, CDR1 is SGDLS and CDR2 YYNGEE. The V and J ends lost 0 bases and 4 bases, in that order; junction bases with no gene match: 6. The CDR3 spans 16 residues. CDR3 sequence reads: CASSVGGGEGTGELFF. The CDR3 DNA sequence: TGTGCCAGCAGCGTAGGGGGGGGAGAGGGCACCGGGGAGCTGTTTTTT. Together with reference TRBV9 and TRBJ2-2, the CDR3 gives the full variable domain: DSGVTQTPKHLITATGQRVTLRCSPRSGDLSVYWYQQSLDQGLQFLIQYYNGEERAKGNILERFSAQQFPDLHSELNLSSLELGDSALYFCASSVGGGEGTGELFFGEGSRLTVL.

This clone qualifies as large. The sample holds other DNA sequences that translate to the same CDR3. V gene TRBV30 combines with J gene TRBJ2-3, with 7 bases lining up with TRBD2. CDR1 is GTSNPN and CDR2 is SVGIG in the germline V gene (reference sequence). V shed 0 bases and J 3 bases; nucleotides not matched to a gene: 6. The CDR3 totals 15 residues. DNA for the CDR3: TGTGCCTGGAGTGTCGCGGGGGATGGAACAGATACGCAGTATTTT. Translation: CAWSVAGDGTDTQYF. The whole variable domain, remainder taken from reference TRBV30 and TRBJ2-3, is SQTIHQWPATLVQPVGSPLSLECTVEGTSNPNLYWYRQAAGRGLQLLFYSVGIGQISSEVPQNLSASRPQDRQFILSSKKLLLSDSGFYLCAWSVAGDGTDTQYFGPGTRLTVL.

The chain has TRBV2 and TRBJ2-3; a possible D gene is TRBD2 (6 bases). The CDR3 is 15 amino acids. With 8 bases removed from V and 6 bases from J, the gap between germline ends came to 21 bases. Germline loops: CDR1 SNHLY, CDR2 FYNNEI. The CDR3 here is CASYGGAVRRDTQYF. The CDR3, as DNA: TGTGCCAGCTATGGAGGGGCGGTCCGCCGCGATACGCAGTATTTT.

The CDR3, as DNA: TGTGCCAGCAGCTCCGGCGGGGGTTGGAATGAGCAGTTCTTC. Amino acid sequence: CASSSGGGWNEQFF. V usage is TRBV7-9 and J usage is TRBJ2-1; the match to TRBD2 covers 7 bases. This CDR3 spans 14 amino acids. From germline, CDR1 is SEHNR and CDR2 FQNEAQ (reference sequence). The V and J ends lost 4 bases and 7 bases, in that order; junction bases with no gene match: 7.

V usage is TRBV9 and J usage is TRBJ1-1; a weak D match, TRBD1 (6 bases). Deletions cut 4 bases from V and 4 bases from J, with 17 bases between. Germline CDR1 and CDR2: SGDLS and YYNGEE. The CDR3 is 15 amino acids. CDR3 nucleotides: TGTGCCAGCAGCCAAGGGGGGGGGCCGGGCACTGAAGCTTTCTTT. Residues: CASSQGGGPGTEAFF.

V and J are TRBV19 and TRBJ1-2, with D unclear. This CDR3 contains 10 residues. The V end lost 8 bases, the J end lost 7 bases, and 8 bases lay between the germline ends. Germline CDR1 reads LNHDA; CDR2 reads SQIVND (reference sequence). The CDR3 DNA reads TGTGCCAGTGGGTCAGGTGGCTACACCTTC. It codes for CASGSGGYTF.

The chain is built from TRBV13 and TRBJ2-1, with 13 bases matching TRBD2. CDR1 is PRHDT, CDR2 FYEKMQ, per germline (reference sequence). The trim removed 8 bases at V and 7 bases at J, leaving 5 bases unmatched. The CDR3 loop spans 14 amino acids. DNA of the CDR3: TGTGCCAGCCAAGGACTAGCGGGAGCTAATGAGCAGTTCTTC. Amino acids: CASQGLAGANEQFF.

The gene calls are TRBV7-9 and TRBJ1-1; 8 nucleotides match TRBD1. V lost 1 base to trimming and J lost 6 bases; unmatched junction nucleotides: 13. The germline V gene encodes CDR1 SEHNR and CDR2 FQNEAQ (reference sequence). This CDR3 comprises 17 residues. The CDR3 DNA reads TGTGCCAGCAGCTTAGTGATAGGTTGGGGACAGGCGGCTGAAGCTTTCTTT. This gives the protein CASSLVIGWGQAAEAFF. The variable domain in full, completed from reference TRBV7-9 and TRBJ1-1, reads DTGVSQNPRHKITKRGQNVTFRCDPISEHNRLYWYRQTLGQGPEFLTYFQNEAQLEKSRLLSDRFSAERPKGSFSTLEIQRTEQGDSAMYLCASSLVIGWGQAAEAFFGQGTRLTVV.

The chain combines TRBV28 with TRBJ1-1, with TRBD1 identical over 9 bases. From germline, CDR1 is MDHEN and CDR2 SYDVKM. The CDR3 is made up of 15 amino acids. V lost 2 bases to trimming and J lost 0 bases; unmatched junction nucleotides: 1. CDR3 sequence (DNA): TGTGCCAGCAGTTTAGACAGGGGGATGAACACTGAAGCTTTCTTT. As protein: CASSLDRGMNTEAFF.

The V call is TRBV30, the J call TRBJ1-1; 9 bases agree with TRBD1. The germline V gene has CDR1 GTSNPN and CDR2 SVGIG (reference sequence). V was clipped by 4 bases and J by 6 bases; unmatched bases: 6. The CDR3 runs to 13 residues. The CDR3 sequence is CAWTLDRGAEAFF. CDR3 DNA sequence: TGTGCCTGGACATTGGACAGGGGCGCTGAAGCTTTCTTT.

This clone was counted a single time. This chain uses TRBV7-9 with TRBJ1-4; TRBD1 aligns across 8 bases. Germline assignment: CDR1 SEHNR and CDR2 FQNEAQ (reference sequence). V was pared by 1 base and J by 8 bases, with 0 bases of the junction left unmatched. The CDR3 extends over 13 amino acids. The DNA for the CDR3 is TGTGCCAGCAGCTTAGGGACAGGGGAAAAACTGTTTTTT. Protein product: CASSLGTGEKLFF.